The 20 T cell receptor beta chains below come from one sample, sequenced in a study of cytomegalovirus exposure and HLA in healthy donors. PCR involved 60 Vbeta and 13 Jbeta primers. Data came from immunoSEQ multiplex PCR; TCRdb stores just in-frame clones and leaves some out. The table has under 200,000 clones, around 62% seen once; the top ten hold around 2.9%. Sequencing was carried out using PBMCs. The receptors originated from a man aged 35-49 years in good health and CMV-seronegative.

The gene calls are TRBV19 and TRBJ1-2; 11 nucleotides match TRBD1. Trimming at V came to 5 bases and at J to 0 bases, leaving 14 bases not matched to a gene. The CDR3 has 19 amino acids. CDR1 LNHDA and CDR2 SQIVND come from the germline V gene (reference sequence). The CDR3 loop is CASSSLPGTGGISNYGYTF. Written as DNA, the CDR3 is TGTGCCAGTAGTTCCCTCCCCGGGACAGGGGGGATTTCTAACTATGGCTACACCTTC. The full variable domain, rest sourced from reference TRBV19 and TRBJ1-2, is DGGITQSPKYLFRKEGQNVTLSCEQNLNHDAMYWYRQDPGQGLRLIYYSQIVNDFQKGDIAEGYSVSREKKESFPLTVTSAQKNPTAFYLCASSSLPGTGGISNYGYTFGSGTRLTVV.

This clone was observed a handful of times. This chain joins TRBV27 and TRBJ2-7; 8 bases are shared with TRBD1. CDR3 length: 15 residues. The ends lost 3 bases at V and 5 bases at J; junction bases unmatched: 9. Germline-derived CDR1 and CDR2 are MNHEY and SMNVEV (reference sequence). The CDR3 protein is CASSFHGQGMNEQYF. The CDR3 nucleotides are TGTGCCAGCAGTTTTCACGGACAGGGAATGAACGAGCAGTACTTC.

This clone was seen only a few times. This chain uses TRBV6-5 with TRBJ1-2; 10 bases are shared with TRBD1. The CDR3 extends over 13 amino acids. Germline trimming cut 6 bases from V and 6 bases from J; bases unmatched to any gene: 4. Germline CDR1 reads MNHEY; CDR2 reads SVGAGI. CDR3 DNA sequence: TGTGCCAGCAGCCGCGGGACAGGGGATGGCTACACCTTC. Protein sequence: CASSRGTGDGYTF.

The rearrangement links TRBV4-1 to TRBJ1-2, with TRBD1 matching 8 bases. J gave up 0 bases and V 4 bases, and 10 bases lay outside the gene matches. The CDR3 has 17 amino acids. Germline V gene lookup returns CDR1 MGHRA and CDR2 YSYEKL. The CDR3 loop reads CASSRPGQEITNYGYTF. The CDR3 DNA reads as TGCGCCAGCAGCCGACCGGGACAGGAGATAACTAACTATGGCTACACCTTC.

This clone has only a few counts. CDR3 nucleotide sequence: TGTGCCAGCAGTGAATATGGAGACCAAGAGACCCAGTACTTC. This sequence encodes CASSEYGDQETQYF. J is TRBJ2-5 and V is TRBV2; D gene unclear. The CDR3 has 14 amino acids. The V end lost 2 bases, the J end lost 0 bases, and 7 bases lay between the germline ends. CDR1 is SNHLY and CDR2 is FYNNEI in the germline V gene.

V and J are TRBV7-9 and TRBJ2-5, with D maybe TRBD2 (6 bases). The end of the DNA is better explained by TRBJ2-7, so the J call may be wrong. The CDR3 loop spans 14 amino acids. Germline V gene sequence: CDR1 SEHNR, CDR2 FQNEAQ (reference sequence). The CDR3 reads CASSSQTRTYEQYF. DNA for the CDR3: TGTGCCAGCAGCTCTCAGACTAGGACCTACGAGCAGTACTTC.

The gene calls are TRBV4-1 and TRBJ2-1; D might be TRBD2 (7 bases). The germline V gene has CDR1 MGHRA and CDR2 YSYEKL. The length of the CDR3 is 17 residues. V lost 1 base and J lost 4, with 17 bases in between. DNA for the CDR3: TGCGCCAGCAGCCAAGTTGGGGGGCGGGAGCGGTACAATGAGCAGTTCTTC. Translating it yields CASSQVGGRERYNEQFF.

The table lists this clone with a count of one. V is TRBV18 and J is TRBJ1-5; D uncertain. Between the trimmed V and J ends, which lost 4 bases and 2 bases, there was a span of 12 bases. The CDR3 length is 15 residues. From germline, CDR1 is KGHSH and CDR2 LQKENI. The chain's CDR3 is CASSQGGTGNQPQHF. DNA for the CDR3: TGTGCCAGCTCACAGGGAGGAACGGGCAATCAGCCCCAGCATTTT. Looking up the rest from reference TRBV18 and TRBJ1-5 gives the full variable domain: NAGVMQNPRHLVRRRGQEARLRCSPMKGHSHVYWYRQLPEEGLKFMVYLQKENIIDESGMPKERFSAEFPKEGPSILRIQQVVRGDSAAYFCASSQGGTGNQPQHFGDGTRLSIL.

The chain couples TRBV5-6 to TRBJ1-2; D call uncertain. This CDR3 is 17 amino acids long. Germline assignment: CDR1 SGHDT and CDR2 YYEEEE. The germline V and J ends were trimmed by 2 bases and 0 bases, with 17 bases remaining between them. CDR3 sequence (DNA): TGTGCCAGCAGCTTCTTTCACGCTGGGCCCGCTAACTATGGCTACACCTTC. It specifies CASSFFHAGPANYGYTF.

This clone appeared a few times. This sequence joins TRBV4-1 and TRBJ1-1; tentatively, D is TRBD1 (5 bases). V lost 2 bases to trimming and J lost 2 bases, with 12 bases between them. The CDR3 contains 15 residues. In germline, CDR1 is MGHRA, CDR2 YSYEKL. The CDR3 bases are TGCGCCAGCAGCCAATCGGGGGACCTAAACACTGAAGCTTTCTTT. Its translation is CASSQSGDLNTEAFF.

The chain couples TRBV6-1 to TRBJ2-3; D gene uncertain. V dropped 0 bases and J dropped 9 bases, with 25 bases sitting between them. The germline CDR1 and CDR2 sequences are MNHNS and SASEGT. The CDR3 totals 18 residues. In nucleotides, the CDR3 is TGTGCCAGCAGTGAAGCCTCGTGGAGATATGCCAACCTAAAGACGCAGTATTTT. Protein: CASSEASWRYANLKTQYF.

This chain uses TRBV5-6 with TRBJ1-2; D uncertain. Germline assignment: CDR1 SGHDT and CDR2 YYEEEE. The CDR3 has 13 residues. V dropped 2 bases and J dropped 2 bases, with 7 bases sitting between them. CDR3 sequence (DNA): TGTGCCAGCAGCTTAAACTCGAACTATGGCTACACCTTC. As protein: CASSLNSNYGYTF.

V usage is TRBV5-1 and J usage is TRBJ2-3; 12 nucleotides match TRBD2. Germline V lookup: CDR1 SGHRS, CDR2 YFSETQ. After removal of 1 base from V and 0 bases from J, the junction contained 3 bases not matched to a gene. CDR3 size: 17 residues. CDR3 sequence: CASSLYGTSGSTDTQYF. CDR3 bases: TGCGCCAGCAGCTTGTATGGGACTAGCGGGAGCACAGATACGCAGTATTTT.

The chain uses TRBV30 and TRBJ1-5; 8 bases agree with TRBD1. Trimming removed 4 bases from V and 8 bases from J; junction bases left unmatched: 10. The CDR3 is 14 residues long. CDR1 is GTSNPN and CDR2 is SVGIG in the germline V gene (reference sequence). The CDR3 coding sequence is TGTGCCTGGACCGACGGACAGGGTTATAAGCCCCAGCATTTT. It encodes CAWTDGQGYKPQHF. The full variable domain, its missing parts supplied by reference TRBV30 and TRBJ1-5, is SQTIHQWPATLVQPVGSPLSLECTVEGTSNPNLYWYRQAAGRGLQLLFYSVGIGQISSEVPQNLSASRPQDRQFILSSKKLLLSDSGFYLCAWTDGQGYKPQHFGDGTRLSIL.

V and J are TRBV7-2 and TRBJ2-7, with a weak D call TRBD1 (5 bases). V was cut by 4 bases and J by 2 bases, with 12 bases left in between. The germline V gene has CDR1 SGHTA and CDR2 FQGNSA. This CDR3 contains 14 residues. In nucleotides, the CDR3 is TGTGCCAGCAGCTCAAGGGGCCCAGCCTACGAGCAGTACTTC. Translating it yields CASSSRGPAYEQYF. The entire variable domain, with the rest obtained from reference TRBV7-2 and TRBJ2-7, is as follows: GAGVSQSPSNKVTEKGKDVELRCDPISGHTALYWYRQSLGQGLEFLIYFQGNSAPDKSGLPSDRFSAERTGGSVSTLTIQRTQQEDSAVYLCASSSRGPAYEQYFGPGTRLTVT.

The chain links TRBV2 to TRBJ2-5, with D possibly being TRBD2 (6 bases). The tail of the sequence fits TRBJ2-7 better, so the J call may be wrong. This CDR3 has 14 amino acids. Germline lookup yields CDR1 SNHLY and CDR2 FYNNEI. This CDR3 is CASNERVNSYEQYF. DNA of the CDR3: TGTGCCAGCAATGAGCGGGTCAACTCCTACGAGCAGTACTTC.

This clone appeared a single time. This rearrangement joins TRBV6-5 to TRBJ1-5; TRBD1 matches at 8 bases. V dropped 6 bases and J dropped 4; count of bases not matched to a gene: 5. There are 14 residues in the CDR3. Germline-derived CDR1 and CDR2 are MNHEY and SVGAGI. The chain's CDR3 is CASRQGAWNQPQHF. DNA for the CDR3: TGTGCCAGCAGGCAGGGGGCGTGGAATCAGCCCCAGCATTTT.

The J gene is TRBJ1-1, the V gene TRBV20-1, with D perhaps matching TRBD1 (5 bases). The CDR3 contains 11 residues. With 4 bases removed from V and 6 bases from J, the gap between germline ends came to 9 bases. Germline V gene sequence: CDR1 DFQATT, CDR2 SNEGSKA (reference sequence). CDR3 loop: CSATTGSEAFF. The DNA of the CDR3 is TGCAGTGCTACTACAGGATCTGAAGCTTTCTTT.

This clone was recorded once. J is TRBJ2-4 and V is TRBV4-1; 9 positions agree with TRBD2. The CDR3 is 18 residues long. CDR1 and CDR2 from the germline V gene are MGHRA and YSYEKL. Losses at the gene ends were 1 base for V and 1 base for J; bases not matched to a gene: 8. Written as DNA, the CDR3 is TGCGCCAGCAGCCAAGGGCGGGGCGGGGGGGAGGCCAAAAACATTCAGTACTTC. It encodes CASSQGRGGGEAKNIQYF.

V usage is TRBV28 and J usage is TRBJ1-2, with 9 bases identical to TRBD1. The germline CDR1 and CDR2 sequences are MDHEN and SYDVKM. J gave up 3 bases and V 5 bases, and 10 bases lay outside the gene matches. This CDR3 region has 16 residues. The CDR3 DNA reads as TGTGCCAGCAGTCCCGTCTTCGGGACAGGGTACTATGGCTACACCTTC. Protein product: CASSPVFGTGYYGYTF.